This T cell receptor (beta chain) was recorded in a study of OX40 agonist ivuxolimab in advanced cancers. Study-wide background: Across the patients, intravenous ivuxolimab was delivered every 2 weeks at 0.01 to 10 mg/kg.

This CDR3 spans 14 amino acids. Germline V CDR1 and CDR2: SGHRS, YFSETQ. V lost 6 bases and J lost 4, with 15 bases in between. TCRdb's copy holds only in-frame clones and misses some; the assay was immunoSEQ multiplex PCR. The sample holds roughly 41,000 clones, 80% to 90% seen once. This chain links TRBV5-1 with TRBJ2-3, with D possibly being TRBD2 (5 bases). The TCR was taken from an adult with an advanced solid tumor such as melanoma, head and neck, liver or kidney cancer. Source: CD4+ or CD8+ T cells sorted from blood, taken in a trial of the OX40 agonist ivuxolimab. The CDR3 nucleotides read TGCGCCAGCACTGTGGGAGTCGGCGCAGATACGCAGTATTTT. As protein: CASTVGVGADTQYF.